This T cell receptor (beta chain) was captured by sequencing in a study of blood T cell repertoires in COVID-19 (dated by TCRdb to the early 2020s). The study in broad terms: Samples covering the acute and convalescent phases of COVID-19 were provided by collaborators in the United States, Italy and Spain. HLA class I and class II types, where available, came from metadata supplied by the sample provider rather than from assay-based typing. Deeply sampled blood TCRbeta repertoires from subjects exposed to, actively infected with, or recovered from COVID-19 were included in the dataset. The prospective study material was composed of cDNA or gDNA derived from T cells, B-cell-depleted T cells, or PBMCs. The samples were drawn from two sources: the first 160 participants of the ongoing ImmuneRACE study, and 950 to 1,500 subjects contributed by 6 global collaborators. The repertoires were released in a freely available public database intended as a resource for research on the immune response to SARS-CoV-2. Sample metadata almost always included a de-identified subject ID, COVID-19 status, age in years and sex.

Study-wide conclusions, independent of this receptor: The amount of clinical and demographic metadata varied by source and participant and was provided uncurated.

Enrolling through a virtual design, the prospective study's participants ranged in age from roughly 18 to 90 years and lived across 20 to 30 United States geographic areas. In the prospective study, participants were assigned to cohorts based on the clinical history participants reported in a screening survey and a study questionnaire. ImmuneRACE Cohort 3 recovered participants were defined by two consecutive negative NP/OP PCR tests, healthcare professional clearance, or symptom resolution. In the prospective study, whole blood, serum and a nasopharyngeal or oropharyngeal swab were collected from each participant by mobile phlebotomists. Prospective study participants could optionally give additional blood draws and questionnaires over a roughly 2-month period. Before DNA extraction, prospective study blood samples were shipped either frozen or at room temperature. The CDR3 measures 14 amino acids from cysteine to phenylalanine. Solely the CDR3 DNA is kept, with 42 bases framed from the first base. The CDR1 and CDR2 encoded by the germline V gene are SNHLY and FYNNEI. Trimming costs V 7 bases and J 2 bases, and their ends lie 15 bases apart.

TCRbeta CDR3 regions were amplified from genomic DNA using the immunoSEQ Assay, a bias-controlled multiplex PCR. From the authors' description of their analysis: The number of nucleated cells in each sample was estimated by amplification of reference gene primers within the assay. To quantify the absolute abundance of each unique TCRbeta CDR3 rearrangement, sequence reads were collapsed and filtered. Productive Simpson clonality was computed per sample as the square root of Simpson's diversity index over productive rearrangements. Held by TCRdb, this immuneACCESS table contains in-frame sequences only and omits some clones. Under half of the omission traces to an unresolved V gene where checked; the cause of the rest is unknown. V, J and clone size reflect that table, while D and trimming were determined from the DNA. Here the sample has 400,000 to 450,000 clones; less than 95% occur a single time. Under 0.7% of the sample is in the top ten clones.

This clone was seen a handful of times. Its target antigen remains unknown. No qualities accompany the bases; no much larger clone lies one base away. The origin of this receptor is a man aged 18 to 35 who had recovered from COVID-19. Rearrangement joined TRBV2 to TRBJ2-7; tentative D gene TRBD1, with 5 bases matching. The sample consisted of PBMCs or T cells enriched from blood (not recorded which). At the DNA level, the sequence is TGTGCCAGCAATTCGGGCAGGGTCCCCTACGAGCAGTACTTC. It encodes CASNSGRVPYEQYF.